The present T cell receptor beta chain was sequenced within a study of blood T cell repertoires in COVID-19 (dated by TCRdb to 2019 to 2021). Regarding the study in general: Samples from collaborators originated in the United States, Italy and Spain and spanned both the acute and convalescent phases of COVID-19. The material from the prospective study consisted of cDNA or gDNA derived from T cells, B-cell-depleted T cells, or PBMCs. The dataset comprised deeply sampled blood TCRbeta repertoires from subjects exposed to, actively infected with, or recovered from COVID-19. The repertoires were made available in a free public database intended to serve as a resource for research on the immune response to SARS-CoV-2. The samples were drawn from the first 160 participants of the ongoing ImmuneRACE study and from some 1,300 subjects provided by 6 global collaborators. Sample metadata almost always included a de-identified subject ID, COVID-19 status, age in years and sex. Where available, HLA class I and class II types were obtained from metadata supplied by the sample provider rather than from assay-based typing. Beyond this particular receptor, the publication reports: Clinical and demographic metadata were provided uncurated, with the amount varying by source and participant.

Collaborating institutions collected whole blood in K2EDTA tubes following their own protocols. For TCRbeta analysis, collaborator samples were shipped as frozen whole blood, as isolated PBMCs, or as DNA extracted from either sample type. The immunoSEQ Assay, a bias-controlled multiplex PCR, was used to amplify TCRbeta CDR3 regions from genomic DNA. The authors' analysis ran thus. Nucleated cell counts per sample were estimated from amplification of reference gene primers within the assay. Sequence reads were collapsed and filtered to measure the absolute abundance of every unique TCRbeta CDR3 rearrangement. For each sample, productive Simpson clonality was calculated as the square root of Simpson's diversity index over productive rearrangements. TCRdb limited this immuneACCESS table to in-frame rearrangements with V and J called. A share of clones is missing; checked studies link under half to unresolved V genes, and the rest is unexplained. V, J and clone size are those of that table, while D and trimming were read from the DNA. The sample records 150,000 or so clones, 75% to 90% of which are singletons. Around 6.1% of the sample lies in the top ten.

Notes on this clone: Its target antigen remains unknown. Germline is not matched at one junction end, which may reflect a read error.

The receptor's source is an elderly man with acute or convalescent COVID-19. The material sequenced was peripheral blood.

At the DNA level, the sequence is TGTGCCAGCAGCCTAGACAGGATCGCCTACGAGCAGTACTTC. The resulting protein is CASSLDRIAYEQYF. In this chain, TRBV11-2 is recombined with TRBJ2-7; TRBD1 is possibly the D segment (6 matching bases). Sequences SGHAT (CDR1) and FQNNGV (CDR2) are obtained from the germline V gene. The CDR3 starts with the cysteine, ends with the phenylalanine, and has 14 residues. The entry retains the CDR3 DNA only, 42 bases that are in frame from base 1. Here the CDR3 is joined to the reference TRBV11-2 and TRBJ2-7 genes, and the full variable domain is: EAGVAQSPRYKIIEKRQSVAFWCNPISGHATLYWYQQILGQGPKLLIQFQNNGVVDDSQLPKDRFSAERLKGVDSTLKIQPAKLEDSAVYLCASSLDRIAYEQYFGPGTRLTVT.